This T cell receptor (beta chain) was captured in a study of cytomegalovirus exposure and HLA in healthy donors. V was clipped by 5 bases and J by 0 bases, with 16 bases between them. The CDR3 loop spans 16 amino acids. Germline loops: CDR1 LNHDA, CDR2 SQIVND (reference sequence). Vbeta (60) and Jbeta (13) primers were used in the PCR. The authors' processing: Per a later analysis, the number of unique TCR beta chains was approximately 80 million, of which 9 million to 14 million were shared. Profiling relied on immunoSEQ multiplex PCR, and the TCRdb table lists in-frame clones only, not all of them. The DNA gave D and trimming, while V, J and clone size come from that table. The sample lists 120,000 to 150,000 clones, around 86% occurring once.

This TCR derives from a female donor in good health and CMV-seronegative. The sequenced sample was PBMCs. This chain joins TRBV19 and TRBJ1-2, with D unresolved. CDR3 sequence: CASSSQGGKANYGYTF. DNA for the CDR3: TGTGCCAGTAGTTCACAAGGAGGGAAAGCTAACTATGGCTACACCTTC.